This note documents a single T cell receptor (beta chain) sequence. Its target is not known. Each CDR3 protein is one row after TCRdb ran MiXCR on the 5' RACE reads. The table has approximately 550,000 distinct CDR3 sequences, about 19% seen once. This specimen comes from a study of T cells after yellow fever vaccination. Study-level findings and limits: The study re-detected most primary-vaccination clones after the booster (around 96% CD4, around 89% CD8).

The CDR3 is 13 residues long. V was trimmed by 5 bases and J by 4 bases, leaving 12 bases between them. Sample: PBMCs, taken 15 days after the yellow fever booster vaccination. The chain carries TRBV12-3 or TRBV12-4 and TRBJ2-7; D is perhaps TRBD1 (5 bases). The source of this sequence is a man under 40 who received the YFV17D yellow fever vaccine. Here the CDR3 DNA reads TGTGCCAGCAGTCACGGACATGGGTACGAGCAGTACTTC. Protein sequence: CASSHGHGYEQYF.